The 22 T cell receptor beta chains below come from one sample, sequenced in a study of blood T cell repertoires in COVID-19. Assay: immunoSEQ multiplex PCR; the TCRdb copy retains only in-frame clones and omits some. Seen here are hundreds of thousands of clones, 70% to 85% observed once, and the top ten hold roughly a tenth. The sequenced sample consisted of peripheral blood. The source is an elderly woman with acute or convalescent COVID-19.

The chain is built from TRBV7-8 and TRBJ2-3, with a weak D call TRBD1 (5 bases). Trimming took off 1 base at V and 6 bases at J, with 8 bases between the two ends. Germline assignment: CDR1 SGHVS and CDR2 FQNEAQ. This CDR3 is 13 amino acids long. The CDR3 loop is CASSLGQPDTQYF. The CDR3 DNA reads as TGTGCCAGCAGCTTAGGACAGCCTGATACGCAGTATTTT.

This clone was observed a handful of times. The chain recombines TRBV5-1 with TRBJ1-1; D not resolved. CDR1 and CDR2 (germline): SGHRS, YFSETQ. The germline V and J ends were trimmed by 4 bases and 4 bases, with 17 bases remaining between them. The CDR3 extends over 15 amino acids. The CDR3 DNA is TGCGCCAGCAGCACCAGTGACAAGAGGGTCACTGAAGCTTTCTTT. Its protein product is CASSTSDKRVTEAFF.

The rearrangement links TRBV7-9 to TRBJ1-2; no reliable D call. The V end lost 5 bases, the J end lost 8 bases, and 15 bases lay between the germline ends. Germline lookup yields CDR1 SEHNR and CDR2 FQNEAQ (reference sequence). The CDR3 has 13 residues. CDR3 amino acids: CASSPSGVGGYTF. DNA of the CDR3: TGTGCCAGCAGCCCCTCCGGGGTGGGGGGCTACACCTTC.

J is TRBJ1-5 and V is TRBV20-1; 7 positions match TRBD1. Germline values: CDR1 DFQATT, CDR2 SNEGSKA (reference sequence). The CDR3 covers 14 residues. The trim removed 3 bases at V and 0 bases at J, leaving 2 bases unmatched. The CDR3 bases are TGCAGTGCTAGTACAGGGGATAGCAATCAGCCCCAGCATTTT. Translated: CSASTGDSNQPQHF.

The genes are TRBV5-5 and TRBJ2-4; 7 nucleotides agree with TRBD2. Trimming removed 0 bases from V and 8 bases from J; junction bases left unmatched: 2. The length of the CDR3 is 13 residues. The germline CDR1 and CDR2 sequences are SGHKS and YYEKEE (reference sequence). The CDR3 coding sequence is TGTGCCAGCAGCTTGGGACTAGCTTACATTCAGTACTTC. This sequence encodes CASSLGLAYIQYF.

V usage is TRBV6-5 and J usage is TRBJ1-5, with a tentative D call TRBD1 (6 bases). In germline, CDR1 is MNHEY, CDR2 SVGAGI. Trimming took off 5 bases at V and 7 bases at J, with 18 bases between the two ends. The CDR3 length is 15 residues. The CDR3 spells CASSRGGGIDQPQHF. The CDR3 DNA reads as TGTGCCAGCAGTAGGGGGGGAGGGATAGACCAGCCCCAGCATTTT.

In its sample, this clone was seen many times. The chain links TRBV7-3 to TRBJ1-2; D gene unclear. Germline lookup yields CDR1 SGHTA and CDR2 FQGTGA. The V end lost 0 bases, the J end lost 3 bases, and 8 bases lay between the germline ends. The CDR3 has 14 amino acids. This CDR3 is CASSLTAGYYGYTF. CDR3 nucleotides: TGTGCCAGCAGCTTAACGGCAGGATACTATGGCTACACCTTC.

V and J are TRBV2 and TRBJ2-4, with 9 bases identical to TRBD1. The CDR3 is 14 residues long. CDR1 and CDR2 from the germline V gene are SNHLY and FYNNEI. The V and J ends lost 5 bases and 6 bases, in that order; junction bases with no gene match: 5. The CDR3 protein is CASSLDRGVNIQYF. The CDR3 DNA reads TGTGCCAGCAGTCTTGACAGGGGGGTAAACATTCAGTACTTC.

V and J are TRBV19 and TRBJ2-7; tentative D call: TRBD2 (5 bases). CDR3 length equals 13 residues. CDR1 is LNHDA, CDR2 SQIVND, per germline (reference sequence). V was clipped by 3 bases and J by 4 bases, with 10 bases between them. This CDR3 reads CASSIRGDYEQYF. DNA of the CDR3: TGTGCCAGTAGTATTCGGGGAGATTACGAGCAGTACTTC.

On this clone: The final CDR3 position lacks the conserved phenylalanine or tryptophan, pointing to a likely read error. The DNA is omitted, as the CDR3 cannot be located on it reliably, and the CDR3 follows TCRdb's listing. V gene TRBV5-1 combines with J gene TRBJ2-3; the D call of TRBD1 is as the table states it, not checked on the DNA. With termini counted, the CDR3 has 12 amino acids. The V gene's germline CDR1 is SGHRS and CDR2 YFSETQ. The CDR3 region is CASSPGTGPPSV.

The V call is TRBV27, the J call TRBJ2-1; TRBD1 aligns across 8 bases. The CDR3 sequence is 15 residues long. Losses at the gene ends were 7 bases for V and 3 bases for J; bases not matched to a gene: 8. Looked up from germline, CDR1 is MNHEY and CDR2 is SMNVEV (reference sequence). The CDR3: CASIPGTGRYNEQFF. For the CDR3, the DNA is TGTGCCAGCATCCCCGGGACAGGCCGCTACAATGAGCAGTTCTTC.

This rearrangement joins TRBV2 to TRBJ2-5; D is perhaps TRBD1 (6 bases). Germline CDR1 SNHLY, CDR2 FYNNEI. The CDR3 extends over 16 amino acids. Trimming stripped 6 bases from V and 5 bases from J, with 22 bases between. The DNA for the CDR3 is TGTGCCAGCAGCCCCCAACAGGGACCCTCCAGGGAGACCCAGTACTTC. Amino acid sequence: CASSPQQGPSRETQYF.

This rearrangement joins TRBV6-5 to TRBJ2-1; possible D gene TRBD1, 7 bases. Trimming pared 7 bases from V and 14 bases from J, leaving 21 bases between. Germline V gives CDR1 MNHEY, CDR2 SVGAGI. This CDR3 spans 13 amino acids. The CDR3 bases are TGTGCCAGCAAGGAGGGGGCATCAGTAGGGGAGTTCTTC. This codes for CASKEGASVGEFF.

The chain uses TRBV27 and TRBJ1-2; TRBD1 aligns across 9 bases. The CDR3 covers 15 residues. J gave up 2 bases and V 5 bases, and 6 bases lay outside the gene matches. Germline CDR1 reads MNHEY; CDR2 reads SMNVEV (reference sequence). The CDR3 DNA follows: TGTGCCAGCAGTCTTGTTGGACAGGGGAACTATGGCTACACCTTC. As protein: CASSLVGQGNYGYTF.

The chain recombines TRBV6-5 with TRBJ2-3; D is unclear. The ends were cut back, 7 bases at V and 1 base at J, with 15 bases in the middle. This CDR3 region has 15 residues. Germline V lookup: CDR1 MNHEY, CDR2 SVGAGI. In DNA form, the CDR3 reads TGTGCCAGCACCCCGCGAGGTGGTGGCACAGATACGCAGTATTTT. Protein: CASTPRGGGTDTQYF.

The V and J genes are TRBV29-1 and TRBJ2-3, with D possibly being TRBD2 (7 bases). The germline V gene has CDR1 SQVTM and CDR2 ANQGSEA. The CDR3 is 16 amino acids. With 7 bases removed from V and 5 bases from J, the gap between germline ends came to 25 bases. The CDR3 here is CSAGGPSGRELDTQYF. DNA of the CDR3: TGCAGCGCCGGGGGCCCTAGCGGTAGGGAACTAGATACGCAGTATTTT.

The CDR3 loop is CATSDPTRKVNEQFF. The CDR3 region has the DNA TGTGCCACCAGTGACCCTACTAGAAAAGTCAATGAGCAGTTCTTC. The genes are TRBV24-1 and TRBJ2-1, with D possibly matching TRBD2 (5 bases). V was shortened by 4 bases and J by 6 bases, with 15 bases between the two germline ends. CDR1 is KGHDR and CDR2 is SFDVKD in the germline V gene. The CDR3 totals 15 residues.

A few counts support this clone. The V and J genes are TRBV5-1 and TRBJ1-4; D unclear. Trimming shortened V by 0 bases and J by 2 bases, and 8 bases separated the two germline ends. This CDR3 region has 15 residues. The V gene's germline CDR1 is SGHRS and CDR2 YFSETQ. CDR3 DNA: TGCGCCAGCAGCTTGGCGGGTTCCACTAATGAAAAACTGTTTTTT. Amino acid sequence: CASSLAGSTNEKLFF.

This chain links TRBV6-6 with TRBJ1-3; 8 nucleotides line up with TRBD1. Germline V CDR1 and CDR2: MNHNY, SVGAGI (reference sequence). V was pared by 5 bases and J by 0 bases, with 9 bases of the junction left unmatched. CDR3 length: 17 amino acids. Written as DNA, the CDR3 is TGTGCCAGCAGTCCTCGGACAGGGACAAGCTCTGGAAACACCATATATTTT. Translation gives CASSPRTGTSSGNTIYF.

The chain joins TRBV7-9 to TRBJ2-2, with TRBD2 matching over 10 bases. V trimming: 3 bases; J trimming: 4 bases; junction bases outside the gene matches: 8. CDR1 and CDR2 (germline): SEHNR, FQNEAQ (reference sequence). This CDR3 is built from 17 residues. The CDR3 DNA follows: TGTGCCAGCAGCTTGGGCATAGCGGGGGGTGTCACCGGGGAGCTGTTTTTT. Encoded protein: CASSLGIAGGVTGELFF.

The chain recombines TRBV9 with TRBJ2-7; possible D gene TRBD1, 6 bases. The germline CDR1 and CDR2 sequences are SGDLS and YYNGEE. This CDR3 has 14 amino acids. V lost 6 bases and J 0 bases, leaving 13 bases between the germline ends. CDR3 nucleotide sequence: TGTGCCAGCACCCCCGGGACAAGCTCCTACGAGCAGTACTTC. Amino acid sequence: CASTPGTSSYEQYF. The full variable domain, rest sourced from reference TRBV9 and TRBJ2-7, is DSGVTQTPKHLITATGQRVTLRCSPRSGDLSVYWYQQSLDQGLQFLIQYYNGEERAKGNILERFSAQQFPDLHSELNLSSLELGDSALYFCASTPGTSSYEQYFGPGTRLTVT.

DNA of the CDR3: TGTGCCATCAGCCCCGGACAGAATTCACCCCTCCACTTT. Translating gives CAISPGQNSPLHF. The chain combines TRBV10-3 with TRBJ1-6; D may be TRBD1 (6 bases). Trimming left V 6 bases short and J 7 bases short, with 10 bases between. Germline V gene data show CDR1 as ENHRY and CDR2 as SYGVKD. The CDR3 is 13 residues long.